This entry features one TCR beta chain sequence. No antigen is known for it. The data were obtained in a study of cytomegalovirus exposure and HLA in healthy donors. Findings and caveats of the study: An analysis was carried out later, and it reportedly showed fewer N-insertions in an Asian-associated ancestry cluster than the approximately 610-donor mean. Several of the most significant clusters appeared, in a later analysis, to be linked to common viral pathogens. According to a later analysis, most TCR beta chains associated with CMV appeared HLA-restricted.

PCR primers comprised 60 Vbeta and 13 Jbeta primers. Source study methods: Unique TCR beta chains numbered approximately 80 million in a later analysis, with about 9.9 million shared. Libraries were prepared by immunoSEQ multiplex PCR; TCRdb keeps only in-frame clonotypes and omits some of them. The V and J calls and clone size are taken from that table; D and trimming were inferred from the DNA. This table has more than 95,000 clones, roughly 10% appearing once. The CDR3 covers 17 residues. The germline CDR1 and CDR2 sequences are MGHRA and YSYEKL. V lost 3 bases and J lost 4; bases outside the gene matches: 13.

The origin of this receptor is a woman aged 18-29 years in good health and CMV-seropositive. Sequenced material: PBMCs. J is TRBJ2-5 and V is TRBV4-1; TRBD2 matches 8 bases. The CDR3 nucleotides are TGCGCCAGCAGCCACGTCCTGGAGCGGGAGACCCCAGAGACCCAGTACTTC. Protein: CASSHVLERETPETQYF.